This T cell receptor beta chain was obtained from a study of breast tumors, draining lymph nodes, adjacent tissues (dated by TCRdb to about 2016). At the level of the whole study: TCR beta repertoires were compared across tumor, adjacent nontumor tissue and axillary lymph nodes obtained from breast cancer patients. The study aimed to assess the relationships and possible T-cell exchange between tumor, surrounding tissue and draining lymph node repertoires in human breast cancer. Results the study describes overall, beyond this receptor: The similarity between tumor and nontumor tissue repertoires was significantly greater in luminal-like breast cancer than in basal-like breast cancer. Tumors showed preferential V and J gene usage, and their T-cell repertoire diversity fell below that of lymph nodes yet above that of nontumor tissue. The conclusion that tumor T cells originate in lymph nodes was presented as consistent with a hypothesis rather than as directly demonstrated. The data were considered consistent with the idea that most tumor T cells come from the lymph node and then expand in tumor tissue.

This clonotype was seen at least ten times. It has no known antigen specificity. No much larger clonotype is one base removed from it; base qualities were not supplied. The CDR3 numbers 14 residues from cysteine through phenylalanine. Of all the DNA, just the CDR3 is kept, 42 bases in frame from base 1. Germline trimming: 3 bases from V, 4 bases from J; junction bases outside gene matches: 4. The germline V gene supplies CDR1 MNHNS and CDR2 SASEGT. Sequencing was performed on an Illumina HiSeq 2000. TCR beta chain libraries were generated by multiplex PCR amplification. The amplified TCR beta chain products were analyzed by high-throughput sequencing. The raw public data were reprocessed by TCRdb itself: fastp quality trimming at Q25, MiXCR clonotype calling, in-frame beta chains only. Rows are unified per CDR3 protein, each entry keeping the most common DNA and genes. Recorded for this sample are around 130,000 distinct CDR3 sequences; just under 20% of them occurred a single time. About 3.5% of the sample comes from the top ten.

The lymph node samples were taken from the axillary draining lymph nodes of breast cancer patients. Sequencing was carried out using axillary lymph node tissue. The chain was built from TRBV6-1 and TRBJ2-5; 8 of the junction bases match TRBD1. The sequence was obtained from a female donor with breast cancer. Some clones in this sample may be carry-over from other donors' samples. The CDR3 here reads CASSEGDRLETQYF. The base sequence is TGTGCCAGCAGTGAGGGGGACAGGTTAGAGACCCAGTACTTC.